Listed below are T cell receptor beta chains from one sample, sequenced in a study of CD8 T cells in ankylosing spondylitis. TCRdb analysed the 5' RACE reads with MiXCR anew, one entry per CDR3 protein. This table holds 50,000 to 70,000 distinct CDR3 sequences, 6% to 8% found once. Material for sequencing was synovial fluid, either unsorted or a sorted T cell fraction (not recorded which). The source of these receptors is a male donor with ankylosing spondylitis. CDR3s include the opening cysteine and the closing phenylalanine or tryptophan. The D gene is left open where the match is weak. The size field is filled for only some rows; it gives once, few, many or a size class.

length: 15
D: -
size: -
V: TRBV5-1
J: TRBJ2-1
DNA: TGCGCCAGCAGCTTGGATCTAGCGCCGACTTCAATGGAGTTCTTC
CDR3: CASSLDLAPTSMEFF

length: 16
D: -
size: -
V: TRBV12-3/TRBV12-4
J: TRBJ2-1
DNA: TGTGCCAGCAGTTTCGAATCTAACCAGGCATACAATGAGCAGTTCTTC
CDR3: CASSFESNQAYNEQFF

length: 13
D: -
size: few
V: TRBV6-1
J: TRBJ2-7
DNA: TGTGCCAGCAGCCATGAGGGCCATCGCGAGCAGTACTTC
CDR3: CASSHEGHREQYF

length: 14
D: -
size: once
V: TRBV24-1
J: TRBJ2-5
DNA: TGTGCCACCAGTGACCCCAATGGGGGCCAGACCCAGTACTTC
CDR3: CATSDPNGGQTQYF

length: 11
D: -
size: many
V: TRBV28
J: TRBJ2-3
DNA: TGTGCCAGCAGCCTGAAAGATACGCAGTATTTT
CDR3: CASSLKDTQYF

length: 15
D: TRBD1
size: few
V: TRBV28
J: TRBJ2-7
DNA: TGTGCCAGCAGGGGGGGACAGGGGGCGACCTACGAGCAGTACTTC
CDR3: CASRGGQGATYEQYF

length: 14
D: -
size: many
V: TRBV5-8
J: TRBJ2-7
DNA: TGTGCCAGCAGCTTGGGGGTGGACTCCTACGAGCAGTACTTC
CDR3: CASSLGVDSYEQYF

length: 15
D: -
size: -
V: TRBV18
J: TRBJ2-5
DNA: TGTGCCAGCTCACCACCGGGGGGGCGCATAGAGACCCAGTACTTC
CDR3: CASSPPGGRIETQYF

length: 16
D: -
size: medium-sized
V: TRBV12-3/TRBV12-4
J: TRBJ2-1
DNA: TGTGCCAGCAGTTTGAGCTGGAGGGGGCGAGGCAATGAGCAGTTCTTC
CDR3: CASSLSWRGRGNEQFF

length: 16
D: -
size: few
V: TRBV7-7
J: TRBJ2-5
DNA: TGTGCTAGCAGCTTAGGGGGGGTACAAGCAAGAGAGACCCAGTACTTC
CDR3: CASSLGGVQARETQYF

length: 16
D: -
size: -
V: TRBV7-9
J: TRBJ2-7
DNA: TGTGCCATCCCCCGGGGAAGGGCTAGCTCCTCCTACGAGCAGTACTTC
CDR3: CAIPRGRASSSYEQYF

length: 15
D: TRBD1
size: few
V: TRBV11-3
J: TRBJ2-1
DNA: TGTGCCAGCAGCTCCAGACAGGGGACCTACAATGAGCAGTTCTTC
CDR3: CASSSRQGTYNEQFF

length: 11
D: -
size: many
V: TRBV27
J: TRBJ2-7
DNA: TGTGCCAGCAGTTTCCTCTACGAGCAGTACTTC
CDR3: CASSFLYEQYF

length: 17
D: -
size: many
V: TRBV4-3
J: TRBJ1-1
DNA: TGCGCCAGCAGCCAAGATTCCGGGCGGTTGTGGGGCACTGAAGCTTTCTTT
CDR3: CASSQDSGRLWGTEAFF

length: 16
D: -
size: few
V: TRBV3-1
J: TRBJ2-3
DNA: TGTGCCAGCAGCCAAGCGGCGAGGACGAGCACAGATACGCAGTATTTT
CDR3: CASSQAARTSTDTQYF

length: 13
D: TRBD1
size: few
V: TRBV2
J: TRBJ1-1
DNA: TGTGCCAGCAGTAAGGGACAGGGGATGTGGGCTTTCTTT
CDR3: CASSKGQGMWAFF

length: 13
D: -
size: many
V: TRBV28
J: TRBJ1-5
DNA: TGTGCCAGCAGTTTTGGCAGCAATCAGCCCCAGCATTTT
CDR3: CASSFGSNQPQHF

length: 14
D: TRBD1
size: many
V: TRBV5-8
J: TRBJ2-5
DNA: TGTGCCAGCAGTCACGGGACAGTACAAGAGACCCAGTACTTC
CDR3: CASSHGTVQETQYF

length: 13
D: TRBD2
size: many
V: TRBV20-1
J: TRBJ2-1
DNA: TGCAGTGCAGGCCGGACTAGCCGGAATGAGCAGTTCTTC
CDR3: CSAGRTSRNEQFF

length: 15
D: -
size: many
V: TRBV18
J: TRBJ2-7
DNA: TGTGCCAGCTCACCTTCGCGGCAGGGGATATACGAGCAGTACTTC
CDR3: CASSPSRQGIYEQYF

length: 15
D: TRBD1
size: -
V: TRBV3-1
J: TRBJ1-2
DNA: TGTGCCAGCAGCCAATCACAGGGGGCCGCACCTGGCTACACCTTC
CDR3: CASSQSQGAAPGYTF

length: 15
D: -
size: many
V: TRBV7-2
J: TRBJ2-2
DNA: TGTGCCAGCAGCTGGACATTTACGAACACCGGGGAGCTGTTTTTT
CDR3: CASSWTFTNTGELFF